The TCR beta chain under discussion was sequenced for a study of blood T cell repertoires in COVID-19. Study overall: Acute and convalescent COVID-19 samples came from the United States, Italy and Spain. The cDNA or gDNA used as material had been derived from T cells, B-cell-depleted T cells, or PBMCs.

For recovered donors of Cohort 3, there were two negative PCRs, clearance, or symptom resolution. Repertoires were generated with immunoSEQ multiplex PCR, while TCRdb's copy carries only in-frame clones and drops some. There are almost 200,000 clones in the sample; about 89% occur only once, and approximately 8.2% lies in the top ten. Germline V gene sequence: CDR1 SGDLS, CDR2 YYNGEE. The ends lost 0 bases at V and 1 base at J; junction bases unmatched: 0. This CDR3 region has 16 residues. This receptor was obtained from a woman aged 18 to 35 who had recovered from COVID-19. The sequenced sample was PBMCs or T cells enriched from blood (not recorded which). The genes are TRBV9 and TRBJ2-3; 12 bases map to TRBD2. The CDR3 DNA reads TGTGCCAGCAGCGTAGCTAGCGGGGGGGGCACAGATACGCAGTATTTT. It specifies CASSVASGGGTDTQYF.